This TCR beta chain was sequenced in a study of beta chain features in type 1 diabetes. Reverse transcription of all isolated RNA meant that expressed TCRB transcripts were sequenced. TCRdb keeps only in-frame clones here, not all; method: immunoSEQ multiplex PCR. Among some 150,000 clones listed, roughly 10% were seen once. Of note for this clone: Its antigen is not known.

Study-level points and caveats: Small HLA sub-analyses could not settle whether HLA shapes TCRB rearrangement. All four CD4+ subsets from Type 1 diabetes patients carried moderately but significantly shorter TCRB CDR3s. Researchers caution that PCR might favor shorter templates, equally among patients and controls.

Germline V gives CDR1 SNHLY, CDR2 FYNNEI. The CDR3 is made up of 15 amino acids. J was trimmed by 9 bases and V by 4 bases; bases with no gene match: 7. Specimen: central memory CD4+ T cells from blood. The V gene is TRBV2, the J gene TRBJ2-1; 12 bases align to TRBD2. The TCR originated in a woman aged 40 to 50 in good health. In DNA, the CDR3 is TGTGCCAGCAGTGCTAGCGGGGGGGCCGAACGTGAGCAGTTCTTC. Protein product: CASSASGGAEREQFF.